Listed below are T cell receptor beta chains from one sample, sequenced in a study of technical replicates of blood from a handful of donors. The method was immunoSEQ multiplex PCR; TCRdb's version includes in-frame clones alone and lacks a portion of them. The sample has about 80,000 clones; approximately 83% are singletons. The source material was PBMCs. The receptors were sampled from a human donor in good health. Some clones in this sample may be carry-over from other donors' samples. Each CDR3 is given with its conserved first and last residue. D genes are given only for firm matches. A row's size may be missing; if present it is once, few, many or a size class.

NA,TRBJ2-3,14,TRBV7-2,NA,CASSPGLTTDTQYF,TGTGCCAGCAGCCCGGGACTGACAACAGATACGCAGTATTTT
TRBD1,TRBJ2-7,15,TRBV11-2,once,CASSLELTGKYEQYF,TGTGCCAGCAGCTTAGAATTGACAGGGAAGTACGAGCAGTACTTC
TRBD1,TRBJ1-2,15,TRBV6-4,NA,CASSEDSGQGVGYTF,TGTGCCAGCAGTGAAGATTCAGGACAGGGGGTTGGCTACACCTTC
TRBD1,TRBJ2-3,15,TRBV6-5,NA,CASSPGQGRADTQYF,TGTGCCAGCAGCCCCGGACAGGGGAGGGCAGATACGCAGTATTTT
NA,TRBJ1-4,11,TRBV15,NA,CATSTGGKLFF,TGTGCCACCAGCACAGGAGGAAAACTGTTTTTT
TRBD1,TRBJ1-1,14,TRBV4-2,NA,CASSQGDRNTEAFF,TGTGCCAGCAGCCAGGGGGACAGGAACACTGAAGCTTTCTTT
TRBD2,TRBJ2-5,16,TRBV4-2,few,CASSQDSSGGSETQYF,TGTGCCAGCAGCCAAGATTCCAGCGGGGGGTCGGAGACCCAGTACTTC
TRBD1,TRBJ1-1,14,TRBV7-6,NA,CASSSGQGRPVVFF,TGTGCCAGCAGCTCTGGACAGGGCCGCCCTGTAGTTTTCTTT
TRBD1,TRBJ2-3,14,TRBV5-1,NA,CASGRDRKTDTQYF,TGCGCCAGCGGCCGGGACAGGAAGACAGATACGCAGTATTTT
NA,TRBJ1-5,14,TRBV27,NA,CASSWGGWNQPQHF,TGTGCCAGCAGTTGGGGAGGGTGGAATCAGCCCCAGCATTTT
TRBD1,TRBJ2-1,15,TRBV2,NA,CASSRTDRGNNEQFF,TGTGCCAGCTCCAGAACGGACAGGGGCAACAATGAGCAGTTCTTC
NA,TRBJ2-5,15,TRBV19,NA,CASSIDTNRRETQYF,TGTGCCAGTAGTATAGATACCAATCGTCGGGAGACCCAGTACTTC
NA,TRBJ1-1,11,TRBV20-1,few,CRGGGPTEAFF,TGCAGAGGGGGTGGGCCGACTGAAGCTTTCTTT
NA,TRBJ1-2,13,TRBV7-8,NA,CASSLGTNYGYTF,TGTGCCAGCAGCTTAGGGACAAACTATGGCTACACCTTC
NA,TRBJ2-3,17,TRBV2,NA,CASSFGSSGRRNDTQYF,TGTGCCAGCAGTTTCGGGTCCTCGGGTCGCCGGAACGATACGCAGTATTTT